Listed here are 27 T cell receptor beta chains from one sample, sequenced in a study of T cell changes during pregnancy in multiple sclerosis. Sequenced by immunoSEQ multiplex PCR; TCRdb stores in-frame clones only, minus some. The sample lists approximately 84,000 clones; 94% were seen once. The material was peripheral blood, obtained in the second trimester of pregnancy. The receptors stem from a female donor in good health, enrolled as a control in a pregnancy study.

V is TRBV29-1 and J is TRBJ2-5; 7 nucleotides align to TRBD2. V dropped 6 bases and J dropped 1; count of bases not matched to a gene: 5. Germline values: CDR1 SQVTM, CDR2 ANQGSEA. The CDR3 extends over 13 amino acids. CDR3 sequence: CSVGLQVQETQYF. DNA for the CDR3: TGCAGCGTGGGACTACAGGTCCAAGAGACCCAGTACTTC.

CDR3 in amino acids: CASSPTGHSVDTQYF. The CDR3, as DNA: TGTGCCAGCAGCCCCACAGGGCATTCGGTAGATACGCAGTATTTT. The V call is TRBV28, the J call TRBJ2-3, with D possibly matching TRBD1 (6 bases). The CDR3 runs 15 residues. The germline V gene has CDR1 MDHEN and CDR2 SYDVKM. V was pared by 6 bases and J by 5 bases, with 18 bases between.

The CDR3 sequence: CASSLGVRNTQYF. The CDR3 region has the DNA TGTGCCAGCAGCTTGGGCGTGCGAAATACGCAGTATTTT. This chain joins TRBV5-4 and TRBJ2-3; D is unclear. CDR3 length: 13 amino acids. CDR1 and CDR2 (germline): SGHNT, YYREEE (reference sequence). V gave up 0 bases and J gave up 7 bases, with 9 bases separating them.

The table lists this clone with a few counts. The rearrangement joins TRBV19 to TRBJ2-7, with 10 bases aligning to TRBD2. Germline V gene sequence: CDR1 LNHDA, CDR2 SQIVND (reference sequence). V lost 5 bases and J lost 2; bases outside the gene matches: 12. The CDR3 is 17 residues long. CDR3 sequence: CASSVRLAGDTTYEQYF. The CDR3 DNA reads as TGTGCCAGTAGTGTGAGGCTAGCGGGAGACACCACCTACGAGCAGTACTTC. Based on the CDR3 plus reference TRBV19 and TRBJ2-7, the full variable domain is DGGITQSPKYLFRKEGQNVTLSCEQNLNHDAMYWYRQDPGQGLRLIYYSQIVNDFQKGDIAEGYSVSREKKESFPLTVTSAQKNPTAFYLCASSVRLAGDTTYEQYFGPGTRLTVT.

The rearrangement uses TRBV6-5 and TRBJ1-4, with TRBD1 identical over 8 bases. With V trimmed by 6 bases and J by 8 bases, 11 bases remained unmatched. Germline V gives CDR1 MNHEY, CDR2 SVGAGI. This CDR3 comprises 15 residues. The CDR3 region is CASSPTGEGEEKLFF. The CDR3 DNA is TGTGCCAGCAGCCCGACAGGGGAGGGTGAAGAAAAACTGTTTTTT.

CDR3 in amino acids: CASSLVEGETQYF. CDR3 in DNA: TGTGCCAGCAGCTTGGTGGAGGGAGAGACCCAGTACTTC. J is TRBJ2-5 and V is TRBV5-4; D is perhaps TRBD2 (6 bases). V lost 0 bases and J 4 bases, leaving 7 bases between the germline ends. The germline CDR1 and CDR2 sequences are SGHNT and YYREEE (reference sequence). This CDR3 spans 13 amino acids.

V is TRBV6-5 and J is TRBJ2-1, with TRBD1 matching 7 bases. The CDR3 runs to 15 residues. With 2 bases clipped from V and 8 bases from J, the junction kept 9 bases outside the gene matches. Germline-derived CDR1 and CDR2 are MNHEY and SVGAGI. For the CDR3, the DNA is TGTGCCAGCAGTTACGTCAGGGGGAGTACGGATGAGCAGTTCTTC. It codes for CASSYVRGSTDEQFF.

This clone came up a few times. CDR3 loop: CASTISSGELFF. The CDR3 region has the DNA TGTGCCAGTACGATTAGTTCCGGGGAGCTGTTTTTT. V usage is TRBV2 and J usage is TRBJ2-2; no clear D. Trimming shortened V by 9 bases and J by 6 bases, and 11 bases separated the two germline ends. CDR1 is SNHLY and CDR2 is FYNNEI in the germline V gene. The CDR3 has 12 residues.

V usage is TRBV19 and J usage is TRBJ1-5; no clear D. The CDR3 consists of 13 residues. The V and J ends lost 0 bases and 5 bases respectively, with 5 bases between them. From germline, CDR1 is LNHDA and CDR2 SQIVND (reference sequence). DNA of the CDR3: TGTGCCAGTAGTATAGACCCAGATCAGCCCCAGCATTTT. This translates into CASSIDPDQPQHF.

This chain connects TRBV6-1 to TRBJ1-4, with D perhaps matching TRBD1 (6 bases). Trimming removed 8 bases from V and 8 bases from J, with 15 bases in between. The CDR3 runs 13 residues. Per germline, CDR1 MNHNS and CDR2 SASEGT. CDR3 bases: TGTGCCAGCGGACGGGGGGCAGGGGAAAAACTGTTTTTT. It translates to CASGRGAGEKLFF.

The V and J genes are TRBV6-1 and TRBJ1-5; D remains ambiguous. Per germline, CDR1 MNHNS and CDR2 SASEGT. With 8 bases removed from V and 7 bases from J, the gap between germline ends came to 21 bases. The CDR3 is 15 residues long. CDR3 bases: TGTGCCAGCCGAGATATCATGACAAGTTACCAGCCCCAGCATTTT. It codes for CASRDIMTSYQPQHF.

This clone was detected once. The chain uses TRBV7-8 and TRBJ1-2; 9 nucleotides align to TRBD1. With V trimmed by 10 bases and J by 7 bases, 7 bases remained unmatched. In germline, CDR1 is SGHVS, CDR2 FQNEAQ. This CDR3 region has 12 residues. In DNA form, the CDR3 reads TGTGCCACGGCAGACAGGGGGAGTGGCTACACCTTC. As protein: CATADRGSGYTF.

The chain links TRBV7-6 to TRBJ1-5; 7 positions match TRBD1. The V gene's germline CDR1 is SGHVS and CDR2 FNYEAQ. This CDR3 is built from 17 residues. Unmatched junction bases numbered 9, after V lost 1 base and J lost 3 bases. The CDR3 region has the DNA TGTGCCAGCAGCTTAGGCCCCGGGACAGTAGCCAATCAGCCCCAGCATTTT. It specifies CASSLGPGTVANQPQHF. Complete variable domain (other parts from reference TRBV7-6 and TRBJ1-5): GAGVSQSPRYKVTKRGQDVALRCDPISGHVSLYWYRQALGQGPEFLTYFNYEAQQDKSGLPNDRFSAERPEGSISTLTIQRTEQRDSAMYRCASSLGPGTVANQPQHFGDGTRLSIL.

This chain connects TRBV29-1 to TRBJ2-7, with 7 bases that match TRBD1. V shed 6 bases, J shed 5 bases, and the junction held 7 bases outside the gene matches. Germline lookup yields CDR1 SQVTM and CDR2 ANQGSEA. The CDR3 runs to 12 residues. The CDR3 sequence: CSVDRVRHEQYF. The CDR3 DNA reads TGCAGCGTCGACAGGGTCCGCCACGAGCAGTACTTC.

This sequence joins TRBV9 and TRBJ2-7; 11 bases agree with TRBD2. Germline assignment: CDR1 SGDLS and CDR2 YYNGEE. The CDR3 loop spans 14 amino acids. V lost 4 bases to trimming and J lost 3 bases; unmatched junction nucleotides: 3. This chain's CDR3 is CASSPGLADYEQYF. The CDR3, as DNA: TGTGCCAGCAGCCCGGGACTAGCGGACTACGAGCAGTACTTC.

This chain uses TRBV28 with TRBJ1-4, with a possible D match to TRBD1 (6 bases). CDR1 and CDR2 from the germline V gene are MDHEN and SYDVKM. The CDR3 contains 15 residues. Trimming removed 6 bases at V and 8 bases at J, with 19 bases between. The CDR3, as DNA: TGTGCCAGCAGCCTCAGGGGTGGAGTCGGGGAAAAACTGTTTTTT. It yields the protein CASSLRGGVGEKLFF.

The chain joins TRBV7-6 to TRBJ2-7; 12 positions match TRBD2. CDR3 size: 16 residues. Germline V gene lookup returns CDR1 SGHVS and CDR2 FNYEAQ. V gave up 1 base and J gave up 4 bases; unmatched junction bases: 5. The CDR3 loop is CASSLETSGSQYEQYF. The CDR3 DNA sequence: TGTGCCAGCAGCTTAGAGACTAGCGGGAGTCAATACGAGCAGTACTTC.

The rearrangement uses TRBV27 and TRBJ2-7; 9 nucleotides agree with TRBD1. Germline-derived CDR1 and CDR2 are MNHEY and SMNVEV (reference sequence). CDR3 size: 16 residues. V gave up 2 bases and J gave up 3 bases; unmatched junction bases: 8. The CDR3 nucleotides are TGTGCCAGCAGTTTAACACTACAGGGGGCCCACTACGAGCAGTACTTC. It encodes CASSLTLQGAHYEQYF.

This clone was counted a single time. This rearrangement joins TRBV28 to TRBJ1-6, with unresolved D. Germline CDR1 and CDR2: MDHEN and SYDVKM. The CDR3 extends over 12 amino acids. V was trimmed by 3 bases and J by 12 bases, leaving 9 bases between them. This CDR3 is CASSFFELPLHF. Here the CDR3 DNA reads TGTGCCAGCAGTTTTTTTGAGCTACCCCTCCACTTT.

This clone was detected a few times. The chain combines TRBV10-3 with TRBJ1-1; D is ambiguous. V was cut by 0 bases and J by 10 bases, with 6 bases left in between. The CDR3 runs 11 residues. Germline CDR1 and CDR2: ENHRY and SYGVKD. The CDR3 loop reads CAISESRVAFF. The DNA for the CDR3 is TGTGCCATCAGTGAGTCGCGAGTAGCTTTCTTT.

The gene calls are TRBV19 and TRBJ1-1; TRBD1 matches 8 bases. The junction had 9 bases not matched to a gene; V was cut back by 9 bases and J by 0 bases. CDR1 and CDR2 (germline): LNHDA, SQIVND (reference sequence). The CDR3 is 15 amino acids. The CDR3: CASRQGPYLNTEAFF. DNA of the CDR3: TGTGCCAGCCGACAGGGGCCTTATTTGAACACTGAAGCTTTCTTT.

The V gene is TRBV2, the J gene TRBJ1-2; possible D gene TRBD1, 6 bases. CDR1 and CDR2 (germline): SNHLY, FYNNEI. This CDR3 spans 12 amino acids. V shed 3 bases and J shed 8 bases, with 10 bases lying between them. CDR3 in amino acids: CASSEGARGYTF. CDR3 nucleotide sequence: TGTGCCAGCAGTGAGGGGGCGAGAGGCTACACCTTC.

The chain couples TRBV6-6 to TRBJ1-5; D ambiguous. The CDR3 is 15 residues long. Per germline, CDR1 MNHNY and CDR2 SVGAGI (reference sequence). The ends were cut back, 3 bases at V and 0 bases at J, with 9 bases in the middle. The CDR3 DNA is TGTGCCAGCAGTTATTTTGCAGATAGCAATCAGCCCCAGCATTTT. Its protein product is CASSYFADSNQPQHF.

The chain recombines TRBV10-3 with TRBJ2-1, with TRBD2 identical over 10 bases. Germline-derived CDR1 and CDR2 are ENHRY and SYGVKD. The CDR3 has 12 amino acids. Trimming removed 6 bases from V and 7 bases from J; junction bases left unmatched: 0. CDR3 region: CAIRTSGNEQFF. DNA for the CDR3: TGTGCCATCAGGACTAGCGGGAATGAGCAGTTCTTC.

This chain joins TRBV27 and TRBJ2-1; 10 bases line up with TRBD2. V lost 5 bases, J lost 4 bases, and 14 bases stayed unmatched. The germline gives CDR1 MNHEY, CDR2 SMNVEV (reference sequence). CDR3 length: 18 residues. The CDR3 here is CASSPRTSGASPYNEQFF. As DNA, the CDR3 is TGTGCCAGCAGTCCCCGGACTAGCGGAGCTTCCCCATACAATGAGCAGTTCTTC.

V usage is TRBV5-1 and J usage is TRBJ1-1; D may be TRBD1 (6 bases). In germline, CDR1 is SGHRS, CDR2 YFSETQ. The CDR3 totals 15 residues. Trimming took off 4 bases at V and 6 bases at J, with 19 bases between the two ends. The CDR3 nucleotides read TGCGCCAGCAGCCCGGAAGGGACACCTCTCGCTGAAGCTTTCTTT. The encoded protein is CASSPEGTPLAEAFF.

J is TRBJ2-7 and V is TRBV6-1; D possibly corresponds to TRBD1 (5 bases). This CDR3 region has 15 residues. The V end lost 3 bases, the J end lost 2 bases, and 14 bases lay between the germline ends. The germline gives CDR1 MNHNS, CDR2 SASEGT. CDR3 DNA sequence: TGTGCCAGCAGTGACCAGGGTTTAAGGCCCTACGAGCAGTACTTC. It specifies CASSDQGLRPYEQYF.